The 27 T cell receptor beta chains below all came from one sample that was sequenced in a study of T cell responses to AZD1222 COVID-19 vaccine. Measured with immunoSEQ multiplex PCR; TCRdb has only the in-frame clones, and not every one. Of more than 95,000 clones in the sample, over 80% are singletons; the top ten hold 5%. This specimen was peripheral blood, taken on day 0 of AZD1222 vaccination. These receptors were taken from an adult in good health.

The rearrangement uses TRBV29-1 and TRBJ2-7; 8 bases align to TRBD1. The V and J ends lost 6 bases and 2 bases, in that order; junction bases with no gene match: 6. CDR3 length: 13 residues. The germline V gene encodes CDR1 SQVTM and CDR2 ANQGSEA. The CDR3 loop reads CSVQGVRAYEQYF. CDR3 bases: TGCAGCGTACAGGGGGTTAGAGCCTACGAGCAGTACTTC.

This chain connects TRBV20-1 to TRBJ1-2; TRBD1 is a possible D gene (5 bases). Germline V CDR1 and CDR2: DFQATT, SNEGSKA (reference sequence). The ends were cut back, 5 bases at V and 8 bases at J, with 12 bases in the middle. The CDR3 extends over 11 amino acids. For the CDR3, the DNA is TGCAGTGCTCCCGGGACTCGAGGCTACACCTTC. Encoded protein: CSAPGTRGYTF.

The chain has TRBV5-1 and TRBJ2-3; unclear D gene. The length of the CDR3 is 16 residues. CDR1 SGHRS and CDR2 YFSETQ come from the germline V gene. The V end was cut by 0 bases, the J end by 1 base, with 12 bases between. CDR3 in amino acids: CASSLGYSGRTDTQYF. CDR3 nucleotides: TGCGCCAGCAGCTTGGGATATTCGGGCCGCACAGATACGCAGTATTTT. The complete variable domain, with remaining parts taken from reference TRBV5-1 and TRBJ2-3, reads KAGVTQTPRYLIKTRGQQVTLSCSPISGHRSVSWYQQTPGQGLQFLFEYFSETQRNKGNFPGRFSGRQFSNSRSEMNVSTLELGDSALYLCASSLGYSGRTDTQYFGPGTRLTVL.

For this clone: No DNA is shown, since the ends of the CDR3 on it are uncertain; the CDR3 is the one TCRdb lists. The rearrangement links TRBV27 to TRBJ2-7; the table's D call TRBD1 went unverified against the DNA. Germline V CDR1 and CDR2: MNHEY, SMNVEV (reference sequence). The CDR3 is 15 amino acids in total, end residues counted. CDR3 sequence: CASSSSTGRRYEQYF.

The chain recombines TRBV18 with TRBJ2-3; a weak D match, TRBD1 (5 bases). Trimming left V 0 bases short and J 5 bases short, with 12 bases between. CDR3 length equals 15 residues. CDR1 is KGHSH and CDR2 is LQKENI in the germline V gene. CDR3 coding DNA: TGTGCCAGCTCACCACCATCCAGGGTAGTAGATACGCAGTATTTT. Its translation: CASSPPSRVVDTQYF.

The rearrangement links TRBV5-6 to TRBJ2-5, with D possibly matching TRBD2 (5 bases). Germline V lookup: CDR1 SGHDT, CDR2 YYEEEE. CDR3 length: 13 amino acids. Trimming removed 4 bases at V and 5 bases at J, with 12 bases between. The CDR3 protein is CASSPDLGETQYF. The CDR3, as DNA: TGTGCCAGCAGCCCGGACTTGGGGGAGACCCAGTACTTC.

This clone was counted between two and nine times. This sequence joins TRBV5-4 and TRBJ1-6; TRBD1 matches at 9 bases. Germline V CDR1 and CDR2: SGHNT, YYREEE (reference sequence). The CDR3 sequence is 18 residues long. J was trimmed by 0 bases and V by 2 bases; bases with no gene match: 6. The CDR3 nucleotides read TGTGCCAGCAGCTTATGGACAGGGGTTAGCTCCTATAATTCACCCCTCCACTTT. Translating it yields CASSLWTGVSSYNSPLHF.

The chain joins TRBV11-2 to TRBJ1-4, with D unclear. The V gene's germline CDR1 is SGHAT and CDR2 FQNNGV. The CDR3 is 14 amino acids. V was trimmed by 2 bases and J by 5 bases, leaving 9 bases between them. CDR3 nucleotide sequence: TGTGCCAGCAGCTTACTTTCTCAAAATGAAAAACTGTTTTTT. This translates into CASSLLSQNEKLFF.

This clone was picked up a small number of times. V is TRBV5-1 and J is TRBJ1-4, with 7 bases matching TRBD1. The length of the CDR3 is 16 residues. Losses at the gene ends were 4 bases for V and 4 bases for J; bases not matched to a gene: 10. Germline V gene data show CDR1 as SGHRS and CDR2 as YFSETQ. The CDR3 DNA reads TGCGCCAGCAGCCCGGGAACAGGGGTAAATAATGAAAAACTGTTTTTT. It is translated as CASSPGTGVNNEKLFF.

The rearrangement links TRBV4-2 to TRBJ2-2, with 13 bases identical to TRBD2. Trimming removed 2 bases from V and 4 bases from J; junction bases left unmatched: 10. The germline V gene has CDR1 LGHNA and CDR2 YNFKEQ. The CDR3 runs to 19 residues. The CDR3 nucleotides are TGTGCCAGCAGCCAAAATGTACTAGCGGGGGGGTATCGCACCGGGGAGCTGTTTTTT. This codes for CASSQNVLAGGYRTGELFF.

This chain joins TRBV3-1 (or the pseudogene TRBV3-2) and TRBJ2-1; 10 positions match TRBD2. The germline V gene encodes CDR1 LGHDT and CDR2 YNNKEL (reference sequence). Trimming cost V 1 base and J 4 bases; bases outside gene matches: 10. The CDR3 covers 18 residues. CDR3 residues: CASSQVLAGVFGYNEQFF. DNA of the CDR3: TGTGCCAGCAGCCAAGTGCTAGCGGGGGTCTTCGGTTACAATGAGCAGTTCTTC.

The CDR3 DNA follows: TGTGCCAGCAGCTTACGGACAGAAGGGGACGAGCAGTACTTC. Translation: CASSLRTEGDEQYF. The chain employs TRBV7-9 and TRBJ2-7; D perhaps matches TRBD1 (6 bases). Germline assignment: CDR1 SEHNR and CDR2 FQNEAQ (reference sequence). The CDR3 runs to 14 residues. The V end was cut by 2 bases, the J end by 5 bases, with 13 bases between.

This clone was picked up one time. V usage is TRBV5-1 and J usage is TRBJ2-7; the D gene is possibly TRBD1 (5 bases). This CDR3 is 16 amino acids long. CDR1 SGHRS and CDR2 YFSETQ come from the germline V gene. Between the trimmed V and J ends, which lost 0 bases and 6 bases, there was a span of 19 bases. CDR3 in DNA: TGCGCCAGCAGCTTGGTACCTTTAGGGGAAACCTCCGAGCAGTACTTC. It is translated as CASSLVPLGETSEQYF.

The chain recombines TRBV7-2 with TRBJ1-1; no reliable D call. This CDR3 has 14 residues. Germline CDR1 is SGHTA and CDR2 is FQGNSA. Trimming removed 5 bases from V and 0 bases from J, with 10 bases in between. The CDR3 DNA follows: TGTGCCAGCAGCCCAATGGTCATGAACACTGAAGCTTTCTTT. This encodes CASSPMVMNTEAFF.

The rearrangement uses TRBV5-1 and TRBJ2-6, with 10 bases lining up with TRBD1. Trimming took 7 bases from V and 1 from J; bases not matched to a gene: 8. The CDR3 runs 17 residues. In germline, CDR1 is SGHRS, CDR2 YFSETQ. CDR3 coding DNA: TGCGCCAGCGGGGACAGGGGATTACAATCTGGGGCCAACGTCCTGACTTTC. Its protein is CASGDRGLQSGANVLTF.

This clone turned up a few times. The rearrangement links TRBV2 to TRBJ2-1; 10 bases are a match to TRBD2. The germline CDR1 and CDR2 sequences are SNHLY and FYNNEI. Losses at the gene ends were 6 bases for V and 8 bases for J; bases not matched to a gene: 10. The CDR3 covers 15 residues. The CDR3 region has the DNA TGTGCCAGCAGCAAAAGCGGGGGGGCCGTTCATGAGCAGTTCTTC. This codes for CASSKSGGAVHEQFF.

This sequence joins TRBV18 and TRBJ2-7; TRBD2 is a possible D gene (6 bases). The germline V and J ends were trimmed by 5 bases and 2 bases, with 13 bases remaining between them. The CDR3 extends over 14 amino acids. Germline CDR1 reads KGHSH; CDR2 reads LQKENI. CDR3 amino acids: CASSTRAGTYEQYF. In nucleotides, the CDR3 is TGTGCCAGCTCAACTCGGGCGGGGACCTACGAGCAGTACTTC.

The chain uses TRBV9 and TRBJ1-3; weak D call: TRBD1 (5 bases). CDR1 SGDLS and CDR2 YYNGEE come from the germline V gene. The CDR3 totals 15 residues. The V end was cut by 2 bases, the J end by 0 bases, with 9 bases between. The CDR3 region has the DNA TGTGCCAGCAGCGTCACAGGTTTCTCTGGAAACACCATATATTTT. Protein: CASSVTGFSGNTIYF.

CDR3 residues: CASSQSPPSTGFSGNTIYF. Written as DNA, the CDR3 is TGCGCCAGCAGTCAATCTCCCCCAAGCACAGGGTTCTCTGGAAACACCATATATTTT. The V call is TRBV23-1, the J call TRBJ1-3; tentative D call: TRBD1 (6 bases). TRBV23-1 counts as an open reading frame of uncertain function. With 0 bases removed from V and 0 bases from J, the gap between germline ends came to 18 bases. The CDR3 length is 19 residues.

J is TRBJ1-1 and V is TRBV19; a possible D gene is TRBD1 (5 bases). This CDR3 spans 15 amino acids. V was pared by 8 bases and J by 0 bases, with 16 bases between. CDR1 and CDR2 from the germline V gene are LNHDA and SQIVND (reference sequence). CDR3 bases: TGTGCCAGTTTTTCGGGGACGTTCATGAACACTGAAGCTTTCTTT. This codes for CASFSGTFMNTEAFF.

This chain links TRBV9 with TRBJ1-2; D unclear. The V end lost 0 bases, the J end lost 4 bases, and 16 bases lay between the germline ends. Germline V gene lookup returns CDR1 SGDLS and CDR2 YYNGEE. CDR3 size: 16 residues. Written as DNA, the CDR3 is TGTGCCAGCAGCGTAGGTTCTATACCGGAGGGCTATGGCTACACCTTC. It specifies CASSVGSIPEGYGYTF.

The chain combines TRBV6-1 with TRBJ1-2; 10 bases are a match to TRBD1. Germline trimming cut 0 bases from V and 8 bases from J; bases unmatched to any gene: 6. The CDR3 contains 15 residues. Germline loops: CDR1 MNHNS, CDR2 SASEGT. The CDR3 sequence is CASSEAHGQGGGYTF. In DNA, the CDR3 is TGTGCCAGCAGTGAAGCCCATGGACAGGGGGGCGGCTACACCTTC.

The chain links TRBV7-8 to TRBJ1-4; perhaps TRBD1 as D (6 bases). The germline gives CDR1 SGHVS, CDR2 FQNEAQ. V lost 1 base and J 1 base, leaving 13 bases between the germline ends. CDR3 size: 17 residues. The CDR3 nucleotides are TGTGCCAGCAGCTTAGTTGGGACATCCATAACTAATGAAAAACTGTTTTTT. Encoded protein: CASSLVGTSITNEKLFF.

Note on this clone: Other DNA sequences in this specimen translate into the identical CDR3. The CDR3 DNA sequence: TGCGCCAGCAGCTTACAGGGTGGGCAAGAGACCCAGTACTTC. Residues: CASSLQGGQETQYF. The genes are TRBV5-1 and TRBJ2-5, with a possible D match to TRBD1 (6 bases). The CDR3 runs to 14 residues. In germline, CDR1 is SGHRS, CDR2 YFSETQ. V was clipped by 2 bases and J by 2 bases, with 10 bases between them.

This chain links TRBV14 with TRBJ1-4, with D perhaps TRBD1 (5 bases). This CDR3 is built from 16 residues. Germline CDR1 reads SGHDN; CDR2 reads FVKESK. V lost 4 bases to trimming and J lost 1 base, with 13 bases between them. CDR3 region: CASSRTGGLTNEKLFF. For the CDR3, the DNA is TGTGCCAGCAGCCGGACCGGGGGTTTAACTAATGAAAAACTGTTTTTT.

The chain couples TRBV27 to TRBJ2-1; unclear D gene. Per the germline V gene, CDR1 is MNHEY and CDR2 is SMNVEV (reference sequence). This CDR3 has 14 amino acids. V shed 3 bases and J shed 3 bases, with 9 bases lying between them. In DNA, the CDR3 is TGTGCCAGCAGTTTGTCTCCTGGCTACAATGAGCAGTTCTTC. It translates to CASSLSPGYNEQFF.

CDR3 DNA: TGTGCCAGCAGCTGGGGAGGATGGAGTACCGGGGAGCTGTTTTTT. As protein: CASSWGGWSTGELFF. The chain has TRBV5-6 and TRBJ2-2; D is possibly TRBD2 (6 bases). The CDR3 is made up of 15 amino acids. V shed 3 bases and J shed 5 bases, with 14 bases lying between them. The germline V gene encodes CDR1 SGHDT and CDR2 YYEEEE.